Below, one T cell receptor beta chain is given with its context. This clonotype was found many times. The target of this receptor is not known. Base qualities are not recorded, but no much larger clone differs from it by a single base. Libraries were made using 5' RACE. This sample was sequenced with a NextSeq 500. To correct for sequencing error and PCR bias, the TCR library protocol tagged individual cDNA molecules with unique molecular identifiers. Both TCR alpha and beta chains were sequenced, and tight co-correlation was observed between alpha and beta sequence abundances in each sample. In the paper's pipeline: Decombinator V4 was used to annotate the V gene, J gene and CDR3 of the TCR sequences. TCRs were defined as expanded if a significant change between any two time points was detected under a Poisson model with p below 0.0001. TCR abundances were normalised to the total number of TCRs sequenced per sample and were expressed as counts per million. VDJdb, accessed 1 November 2021, was searched for CMV, EBV and SARS-CoV-2 annotated TCRs, excluding TCRs annotated for multiple antigens. Through fastp at Q25 and MiXCR, TCRdb rebuilt clones from the public reads, retaining in-frame beta chains. Entries that share a CDR3 protein sequence are merged under the most common genes and DNA. The V and J calls, along with clone size, are taken from TCRdb and not from the paper's own processing. For this sample the table gives some 80,000 distinct CDR3 sequences, of which approximately 5% were detected only once. The top ten hold about 7% of the sample.

The study was a case-control design nested within a healthcare worker cohort in London, UK, with weekly nasopharyngeal swab PCR tests and blood sampling. Healthcare workers were enrolled in the week of the UK lockdown, from 23 to 31 March 2020, and were followed every week for up to about 16 weeks. This sample was taken from a study of early T cells in non-severe SARS-CoV-2 infection (dated by TCRdb to about 2021). Concerning the study at large: Because TCR sequencing relied on bulk RNA taken from unsorted whole blood, pairing of alpha and beta chains was not possible.

On the study overall, not on this receptor specifically: VDJdb matching was skewed toward anti-spike CD8 responses and likely underestimated virus-specific expansions by missing private and CD4 specificities.

The TCR sequence derives from an adult who was a healthcare worker with PCR-confirmed SARS-CoV-2 infection or an uninfected control (not recorded which). The source material was whole blood, sampled at baseline.

The nucleotides read TGCGCCAGCAGCCAAGATGCAGGACAGGTCCAGCCTGGGGCCAACGTCCTGACTTTC. It codes for CASSQDAGQVQPGANVLTF. The rearranged chain carries TRBV4-1 and TRBJ2-6; TRBD1 matches 7 bases in the middle. The CDR3 runs 19 residues from the cysteine to the phenylalanine. The sequence is cut down to CDR3 DNA, 57 bases in frame from base 1. V lost 0 bases and J lost 2 bases, and the count of bases not matched to a germline gene is 10. As encoded in the germline V gene, CDR1 is MGHRA while CDR2 is YSYEKL.